This T cell receptor (beta chain) was observed in a study of vaccination effects on CD4 cells after COVID-19. About this clone itself: Its antigen is currently unknown.

Expansion of antigen-specific CD4+ T cells with viral peptide pools was carried out by the ViraFEST assay before sequencing. Following culture for roughly 10 days, CD4+ T cells were isolated. Researchers reported culturing two million PBMC in each well, adding 8 to 10 IU/ml IL-2 and 10 ug/ml peptides. At days 3 and 7, half of the medium was exchanged for IL-2 medium. V lost 5 bases and J lost 2; bases outside the gene matches: 14. The CDR3 spans 17 residues. The germline gives CDR1 SGHTA, CDR2 FQGNSA. Clones were sequenced by immunoSEQ multiplex PCR, and TCRdb holds only the in-frame ones, with some missing. Of approximately 30,000 clones in the sample, around 70% were seen once. Notes on the study in general: Few convalescent patients were included, and no early post-infection timepoints were sampled. Infection-derived and vaccine-derived clones contracted markedly late after vaccination.

Source: CD4+ T cells from PBMCs cultured with HCoV-229E spike peptides, taken before COVID-19 vaccination. The chain carries TRBV7-2 and TRBJ2-7, with TRBD2 identical over 8 bases. The sequence was obtained from a human donor who received a COVID-19 vaccine. The CDR3 coding sequence is TGTGCCAGCAGCGCCAGACATGGCGGGGGGAAGCCCTACGAGCAGTACTTC. Encoded protein: CASSARHGGGKPYEQYF.